What follows are 24 T cell receptor beta chains derived from one specimen sequenced in a study of blood T cell repertoires in COVID-19. Sequencing was performed with immunoSEQ multiplex PCR; in TCRdb, only in-frame clones are kept and a portion is missing. The sample has 30,000 to 35,000 clones; roughly 85% are singletons. The sample consisted of peripheral blood. These receptors were taken from a human donor with acute or convalescent COVID-19. The donor label of this sample is uncertain.

The chain couples TRBV19 to TRBJ2-7, with 11 positions matching TRBD2. V dropped 3 bases and J dropped 2; count of bases not matched to a gene: 6. The germline gives CDR1 LNHDA, CDR2 SQIVND (reference sequence). The CDR3 is 16 residues long. CDR3 nucleotides: TGTGCCAGTAGTATCGCGCGACTAGCGGGGCCCTACGAGCAGTACTTC. Its protein is CASSIARLAGPYEQYF.

This chain links TRBV28 with TRBJ1-2, with a tentative D call TRBD1 (5 bases). Germline CDR1 is MDHEN and CDR2 is SYDVKM. The CDR3 is 12 residues long. V lost 2 bases to trimming and J lost 6 bases, with 7 bases between them. Here the CDR3 reads CASSLQGHGYTF. The CDR3 DNA sequence: TGTGCCAGCAGTTTACAGGGTCATGGCTACACCTTC.

The chain is built from TRBV9 and TRBJ2-1; D ambiguous. The germline V gene encodes CDR1 SGDLS and CDR2 YYNGEE. The CDR3 covers 14 residues. Trimming pared 0 bases from V and 9 bases from J, leaving 13 bases between. The CDR3 sequence is CASSVVGGTGEQFF. For the CDR3, the DNA is TGTGCCAGCAGCGTAGTAGGTGGAACGGGTGAGCAGTTCTTC. The full variable domain, its missing parts supplied by reference TRBV9 and TRBJ2-1, is DSGVTQTPKHLITATGQRVTLRCSPRSGDLSVYWYQQSLDQGLQFLIQYYNGEERAKGNILERFSAQQFPDLHSELNLSSLELGDSALYFCASSVVGGTGEQFFGPGTRLTVL.

V and J are TRBV6-1 and TRBJ2-2; D gene uncertain. Per the germline V gene, CDR1 is MNHNS and CDR2 is SASEGT. The CDR3 length is 14 residues. V dropped 1 base and J dropped 5 bases, with 8 bases sitting between them. The CDR3 DNA is TGTGCCAGCAGTGAAGTTAGTTTTACCGGGGAGCTGTTTTTT. Translated, it gives CASSEVSFTGELFF.

The rearrangement uses TRBV9 and TRBJ2-1; TRBD2 aligns across 7 bases. The CDR3 length is 15 residues. Per germline, CDR1 SGDLS and CDR2 YYNGEE. Germline trimming cut 0 bases from V and 7 bases from J; bases unmatched to any gene: 7. The CDR3 sequence is CASSVEGTIGNEQFF. The CDR3 DNA reads as TGTGCCAGCAGCGTAGAAGGGACTATCGGGAATGAGCAGTTCTTC.

The rearrangement uses TRBV7-7 and TRBJ1-1; D is undetermined. CDR3 length: 13 amino acids. CDR1 is SSHAT and CDR2 is FNYEAQ in the germline V gene (reference sequence). V was cut by 4 bases and J by 1 base, with 7 bases left in between. The CDR3 DNA is TGTGCCAGCAGCTCTCGAGAGAACACTGAAGCTTTCTTT. Its translation: CASSSRENTEAFF.

The chain links TRBV10-3 to TRBJ1-2; 7 nucleotides align to TRBD1. Germline CDR1 and CDR2: ENHRY and SYGVKD. V shed 4 bases and J 6 bases; nucleotides not matched to a gene: 8. There are 14 residues in the CDR3. The CDR3 region has the DNA TGTGCCATCAGTGTTGAAGGGGGCGCAGATGGCTACACCTTC. It is translated as CAISVEGGADGYTF.

This clone was picked up one time. The chain uses TRBV3-1 (or the pseudogene TRBV3-2) and TRBJ1-3; weak D call: TRBD1 (6 bases). The V end lost 0 bases, the J end lost 8 bases, and 14 bases lay between the germline ends. Germline assignment: CDR1 LGHDT and CDR2 YNNKEL (reference sequence). The CDR3 sequence is 15 residues long. The CDR3 coding sequence is TGTGCCAGCAGCCAAGACAGGGGATTCGCGGACACCATATATTTT. It yields the protein CASSQDRGFADTIYF.

This clone has only a few counts. The chain recombines TRBV19 with TRBJ1-5, with 10 positions matching TRBD1. This CDR3 contains 14 residues. Germline V gene data show CDR1 as LNHDA and CDR2 as SQIVND (reference sequence). V lost 4 bases and J lost 6; bases outside the gene matches: 3. The CDR3 is CASSTTGGGQPQHF. Written as DNA, the CDR3 is TGTGCCAGTAGTACGACAGGGGGCGGTCAGCCCCAGCATTTT.

The chain carries TRBV28 and TRBJ2-7; D possibly corresponds to TRBD2 (7 bases). The CDR3 runs to 14 residues. Looked up from germline, CDR1 is MDHEN and CDR2 is SYDVKM. Trimming removed 3 bases from V and 4 bases from J, with 13 bases in between. CDR3 sequence (DNA): TGTGCCAGCAGTTTGGGGGGGCCGCAATACGAGCAGTACTTC. The encoded protein is CASSLGGPQYEQYF.

The chain employs TRBV11-3 and TRBJ1-1; no firm D call. V lost 5 bases and J 5 bases, leaving 6 bases between the germline ends. The CDR3 has 11 residues. The germline CDR1 and CDR2 sequences are SGHNT and YENEEA. For the CDR3, the DNA is TGTGCCAGCAGCCGAGGGACTGAAGCTTTCTTT. Translation gives CASSRGTEAFF.

Written as DNA, the CDR3 is TGTGCCAGTAGTATCTCAGGGGTGAACACTGAAGCTTTCTTT. Translated, it gives CASSISGVNTEAFF. The V and J genes are TRBV19 and TRBJ1-1, with D maybe TRBD1 (6 bases). This CDR3 comprises 14 residues. The V end lost 3 bases, the J end lost 0 bases, and 8 bases lay between the germline ends. The V gene's germline CDR1 is LNHDA and CDR2 SQIVND (reference sequence). The variable domain in full, completed from reference TRBV19 and TRBJ1-1, reads DGGITQSPKYLFRKEGQNVTLSCEQNLNHDAMYWYRQDPGQGLRLIYYSQIVNDFQKGDIAEGYSVSREKKESFPLTVTSAQKNPTAFYLCASSISGVNTEAFFGQGTRLTVV.

This chain links TRBV7-2 with TRBJ2-5, with 7 bases identical to TRBD1. Germline CDR1 is SGHTA and CDR2 is FQGNSA. The CDR3 runs to 17 residues. With V trimmed by 4 bases and J by 2 bases, 13 bases remained unmatched. Written as DNA, the CDR3 is TGTGCCAGCAGCTCGTCGGACAGGCCTTTGGGGCAAGAGACCCAGTACTTC. The encoded protein is CASSSSDRPLGQETQYF.

This chain connects TRBV18 to TRBJ2-1, with 9 bases aligning to TRBD1. The ends lost 1 base at V and 7 bases at J; junction bases unmatched: 8. The germline CDR1 and CDR2 sequences are KGHSH and LQKENI. This CDR3 spans 16 amino acids. The CDR3 nucleotides read TGTGCCAGCTCACCACTTGTCACAGGGGGCAAAAATGAGCAGTTCTTC. Encoded protein: CASSPLVTGGKNEQFF.

The V gene is TRBV27, the J gene TRBJ1-6, with 8 nucleotides matching TRBD1. Germline-derived CDR1 and CDR2 are MNHEY and SMNVEV (reference sequence). V dropped 2 bases and J dropped 9; count of bases not matched to a gene: 3. The CDR3 totals 14 residues. The CDR3 nucleotides read TGTGCCAGCAGTTTACAGGGGGCGGCTTCACCCCTCCACTTT. Its protein is CASSLQGAASPLHF.

The chain is built from TRBV7-9 and TRBJ1-3; no firm D call. The V end lost 1 base, the J end lost 0 bases, and 10 bases lay between the germline ends. The CDR3 covers 16 residues. CDR1 and CDR2 from the germline V gene are SEHNR and FQNEAQ (reference sequence). The CDR3, as DNA: TGTGCCAGCAGCTTAGACCTCTACCTCTCTGGAAACACCATATATTTT. This translates into CASSLDLYLSGNTIYF.

The V gene is TRBV11-3, the J gene TRBJ2-7; tentative D call: TRBD1 (6 bases). Per the germline V gene, CDR1 is SGHNT and CDR2 is YENEEA. The CDR3 length is 13 residues. V was shortened by 4 bases and J by 6 bases, with 13 bases between the two germline ends. This CDR3 is CASSSQDSSEQYF. For the CDR3, the DNA is TGTGCCAGCAGCTCCCAGGACAGCTCCGAGCAGTACTTC. The whole variable domain, remainder taken from reference TRBV11-3 and TRBJ2-7, is EAGVVQSPRYKIIEKKQPVAFWCNPISGHNTLYWYLQNLGQGPELLIRYENEEAVDDSQLPKDRFSAERLKGVDSTLKIQPAELGDSAVYLCASSSQDSSEQYFGPGTRLTVT.

This clone was detected a few times. This CDR3 is CASSEQGGEQFF. CDR3 coding DNA: TGCGCCAGCAGTGAACAGGGCGGAGAGCAGTTCTTC. This chain links TRBV10-2 with TRBJ2-1; TRBD1 is a possible D gene (6 bases). This CDR3 has 12 amino acids. Germline-derived CDR1 and CDR2 are WSHSY and SAAADI. V dropped 3 bases and J dropped 10 bases, with 10 bases sitting between them.

The rearrangement joins TRBV19 to TRBJ1-5, with D perhaps matching TRBD1 (6 bases). Germline CDR1 reads LNHDA; CDR2 reads SQIVND (reference sequence). V was trimmed by 5 bases and J by 7 bases, leaving 12 bases between them. The CDR3 covers 13 residues. The chain's CDR3 is CASSGGITQPQHF. In DNA form, the CDR3 reads TGTGCCAGTAGTGGGGGCATTACGCAGCCCCAGCATTTT. The entire variable domain, with the rest obtained from reference TRBV19 and TRBJ1-5, is as follows: DGGITQSPKYLFRKEGQNVTLSCEQNLNHDAMYWYRQDPGQGLRLIYYSQIVNDFQKGDIAEGYSVSREKKESFPLTVTSAQKNPTAFYLCASSGGITQPQHFGDGTRLSIL.

This clone showed up just a few times. The chain employs TRBV30 and TRBJ1-6; 8 bases are a match to TRBD1. CDR3 length equals 13 residues. Trimming took 7 bases from V and 7 from J; bases not matched to a gene: 6. Germline CDR1 and CDR2: GTSNPN and SVGIG (reference sequence). In DNA form, the CDR3 reads TGTGCCTTGAGGACAGGGTGGAATTCACCCCTCCACTTT. It encodes CALRTGWNSPLHF.

The rearrangement links TRBV6-6 to TRBJ2-3, with 10 bases fitting TRBD2. The CDR3 runs to 17 residues. V lost 5 bases, J lost 2 bases, and 10 bases stayed unmatched. The germline gives CDR1 MNHNY, CDR2 SVGAGI (reference sequence). In DNA form, the CDR3 reads TGTGCCAGCAGTCAGGGGCCAGCGGGGGGGATCACAGATACGCAGTATTTT. Translated, it gives CASSQGPAGGITDTQYF.

The genes are TRBV29-1 and TRBJ1-1, with no clear D. Germline CDR1 and CDR2: SQVTM and ANQGSEA. V was shortened by 4 bases and J by 7 bases, with 10 bases between the two germline ends. The CDR3 consists of 11 residues. CDR3 nucleotide sequence: TGCAGCGTTGGCTCTGGCGGTGAAGCTTTCTTT. It yields the protein CSVGSGGEAFF.

The chain joins TRBV30 to TRBJ1-1; tentative D call: TRBD1 (5 bases). The CDR3 runs 13 residues. CDR1 and CDR2 (germline): GTSNPN, SVGIG (reference sequence). With 1 base removed from V and 1 base from J, the gap between germline ends came to 7 bases. CDR3 DNA sequence: TGTGCCTGGAGTGCCCAGGGGAACACTGAAGCTTTCTTT. It encodes CAWSAQGNTEAFF.

The chain uses TRBV7-2 and TRBJ1-3, with 11 bases that match TRBD1. The CDR3 contains 19 residues. V lost 5 bases to trimming and J lost 0 bases; unmatched junction nucleotides: 12. CDR1 and CDR2 from the germline V gene are SGHTA and FQGNSA. CDR3 nucleotides: TGTGCCAGCAGCCACTCCCGCACCGGGACAGGGGGCTCTGGAAACACCATATATTTT. Translated, it gives CASSHSRTGTGGSGNTIYF.